This T cell receptor beta chain originates from a study of T cell changes during pregnancy in multiple sclerosis. Only in-frame clones appear in the TCRdb table, and some are missing; sequencing was by immunoSEQ multiplex PCR. The sample lists 53,000 or so clones; 85% to 95% were seen once. This CDR3 contains 14 residues. Germline V gene data show CDR1 as SGHTA and CDR2 as FQGTGA. V dropped 1 base and J dropped 5 bases, with 11 bases sitting between them. The V and J genes are TRBV7-3 and TRBJ2-5; D unresolved. The material was CD4+ T cells from peripheral blood mononuclear cells, obtained in the second trimester of pregnancy. The sequence was collected from a female donor with multiple sclerosis, enrolled in a pregnancy study. The CDR3 spells CASSLNARGETQYF. As DNA, the CDR3 is TGTGCCAGCAGCTTAAACGCGCGAGGCGAGACCCAGTACTTC.